This record covers a single T cell receptor (beta chain). Its antigen is unknown. The sample is drawn from a study of identical twins. Study-level findings and limits: Modelling underestimated the level of out-of-frame TCR alpha sharing observed in monozygotic twins. Instead of following the same donors, the conclusions were based on cross-sectional statistical analysis.

Every donor was a healthy Caucasian. TCRdb used MiXCR to reprocess the 5' RACE reads, holding one entry per CDR3 protein. The sample carries around 1.7 million distinct CDR3 sequences, roughly 35% recorded once. Germline V gene data show CDR1 as SGDLS and CDR2 as YYNGEE. V gave up 0 bases and J gave up 8 bases, with 12 bases separating them. The CDR3 extends over 14 amino acids. The sample comprised cord blood. The clonotype was recovered from a newborn girl in good health. The J gene is TRBJ2-1, the V gene TRBV9; tentative D call: TRBD2 (6 bases). The CDR3 bases are TGTGCCAGCAGCGTAGCCGGGACTCACGATGAGCAGTTCTTC. Translating it yields CASSVAGTHDEQFF.